This paragraph covers one TCR beta chain sequence. This clone appeared once. Its antigen specificity is not known. No base quality information exists; no much larger clone differs at one position. The data were taken from a study of blood T cell repertoires in COVID-19 (dated by TCRdb to 2018 to 2021). Regarding the research as a whole: Samples from collaborators originated in the United States, Italy and Spain and spanned both the acute and convalescent phases of COVID-19. The prospective study material was composed of cDNA or gDNA derived from T cells, B-cell-depleted T cells, or PBMCs. Deeply sampled blood TCRbeta repertoires from subjects exposed to, actively infected with, or recovered from COVID-19 were included in the dataset. The repertoires were released in a freely available public database intended as a resource for research on the immune response to SARS-CoV-2. The samples were drawn from two sources: the first 160 participants of the ongoing ImmuneRACE study, and 1,200 or so subjects contributed by 6 global collaborators. Nearly every sample came with metadata listing a de-identified subject ID, COVID-19 status, age in years and sex. Where available, HLA class I and class II types were taken from metadata supplied by the sample provider and were not determined by assay-based typing. General conclusions and limits of the study: How much clinical and demographic metadata was included differed by source and by participant, and the metadata was provided uncurated.

The collaborating institutions used their own protocols to collect whole blood in K2EDTA tubes. For TCRbeta analysis, collaborators shipped samples as frozen whole blood, isolated PBMCs, or DNA extracted from either of those sample types. The immunoSEQ Assay, a bias-controlled multiplex PCR, was used to amplify TCRbeta CDR3 regions from genomic DNA. The study's processing was this. The number of nucleated cells in each sample was estimated from the amplification of reference gene primers within the assay. Sequence reads were collapsed and filtered to measure the absolute abundance of every unique TCRbeta CDR3 rearrangement. Productive Simpson clonality was computed per sample as the square root of Simpson's diversity index over productive rearrangements. Drawn from immuneACCESS, this table holds only the in-frame rearrangements with V and J called that TCRdb kept. Clones are partly lost; checked studies trace under half to an unresolved V gene and leave the rest unexplained. That table is the source of V, J and clone size, and D and trimming were worked out from the DNA. This sample lists 150,000 to 200,000 clones; about 81% were detected once. Clones ranked in the top ten supply around 20% of the sample.

The sample comprised peripheral blood. The clonotype comes from a woman of 80 years or more with acute or convalescent COVID-19.

The DNA is TGTGCCAGTAGTGTGGACAGGGGCGTCTATGGCTACACCTTC. This codes for CASSVDRGVYGYTF. Rearrangement joined TRBV19 to TRBJ1-2; TRBD1 aligns with 9 central bases. CDR1 and CDR2 (LNHDA, SQIVND) derive from the germline V gene (reference sequence). The CDR3 sequence holds 14 residues, the cysteine and phenylalanine included. Of all the DNA, just the CDR3 is kept, 42 bases in frame from base 1. Germline trimming: 5 bases from V, 4 bases from J; junction bases outside gene matches: 5.